This TCR beta chain was captured in a study of T-cell reconstitution after alpha-beta-depleted transplantation in children. Unique molecular identifiers were incorporated during preparation of the TCRbeta library. MiXCR, run by TCRdb on the PCR reads, gives a single entry per CDR3 protein. Of hundreds of thousands of distinct CDR3 sequences listed, 10% to 13% were seen once; the top ten hold less than 5%. CDR1 and CDR2 (germline): LGHDT, YNNKEL (reference sequence). This CDR3 has 13 amino acids. V was shortened by 1 base and J by 2 bases, with 5 bases between the two germline ends. The sequence derives from a human donor who donated a stem cell graft to a child with acute myeloid leukemia. This rearrangement joins TRBV3-1 to TRBJ1-2; D unclear. This sample comprised PBMCs from the stem cell graft donor, obtained from the stem cell graft. The CDR3 region is CASSQAVNYGYTF. The CDR3 DNA reads TGTGCCAGCAGCCAAGCGGTGAACTATGGCTACACCTTC. The full variable domain, in which reference TRBV3-1 and TRBJ1-2 provide the parts outside the CDR3, is DTAVSQTPKYLVTQMGNDKSIKCEQNLGHDTMYWYKQDSKKFLKIMFSYNNKELIINETVPNRFSPKSPDKAHLNLHINSLELGDSAVYFCASSQAVNYGYTFGSGTRLTVV.